The subject of this entry is one T cell receptor (beta chain). CD45RO-negative, CCR7-positively selected cells formed the naive CD8 fraction, excluding terminally differentiated effector memory CD45RA+ cells. Each cell subset's genomic DNA was divided evenly among several immunoSEQ plates. Replicate PCRs for sorted subsets used 200 ng DNA; this equaled 33,000 or so T cell genomes. Repertoires were generated with immunoSEQ multiplex PCR, while TCRdb's copy carries only in-frame clones and drops some. Of about 1.9 million clones in the sample, around 93% were seen once. This specimen comes from a study of shared clonotypes between healthy human individuals. Germline CDR1 and CDR2: SGHNT and YYREEE (reference sequence). This CDR3 is built from 15 residues. Trimming stripped 4 bases from V and 5 bases from J, with 19 bases between.

The sequencing input was naive CD8+ T cells from PBMCs. The receptor was isolated from a man aged 18 to 29 in good health. Some clones in this sample may be carry-over from other donors' samples. V is TRBV5-4 and J is TRBJ2-7, with D perhaps TRBD2 (5 bases). CDR3 region: CASSPAVASSHEQYF. Here the CDR3 DNA reads TGTGCCAGCAGCCCTGCAGTGGCTAGCTCGCACGAGCAGTACTTC.